This TCR beta chain was sequenced in a study of human T cells and chemical hapten exposure. Study-wide context: 2% DPC applied to an approximately 2 cm by approximately 2 cm arm area sensitized donors. DPC at 0.01% went onto the upper back in patch tests, read at 6 days. Per-sample TCR yields varied mainly from small pooled library volume differences.

One entry per CDR3 protein, called by TCRdb with MiXCR from the RACE reads. The sample lists a few hundred thousand distinct CDR3 sequences; approximately 5% were seen once. The CDR3 is 16 amino acids. V was trimmed by 2 bases and J by 0 bases, leaving 11 bases between them. As for time point: pre-sensitization, week 0. As to treatment: therapeutic diphenylcyclopropenone sensitization with weekly scalp DPC. At every patch-test visit, blood was drawn before the patch test was applied. Sequences were derived from whole blood, sampled in connection with sensitization to the hapten diphenylcyclopropenone (DPC). This sequence originates from a woman aged 18 to 35 with alopecia areata. Some clones in this sample may be carry-over from other donors' samples. The genes are TRBV12-3 or TRBV12-4 and TRBJ1-5; D call uncertain. CDR3 DNA sequence: TGTGCCAGCAGTTTACCTGGGGTATATAGCAATCAGCCCCAGCATTTT. This gives the protein CASSLPGVYSNQPQHF.